This entry features one TCR beta chain sequence. Its antigen remains unidentified. The entry originates in a study of cytomegalovirus exposure and HLA in healthy donors. Points from the study as a whole: Some public TCRs appeared in many individuals, while most sequences were rare. Later analysis showed TCR association rates varying by HLA locus, highest for DRB1 and lowest for HLA-C. Researchers reported from a later analysis that most CMV-associated TCR beta chains appeared HLA-restricted.

Donors sampled were nominally healthy, though unrecorded immune exposures were likely. 13 Jbeta primers and 60 Vbeta primers were used for the PCR. The repertoire was sequenced with immunoSEQ multiplex PCR; TCRdb's copy has only in-frame clones and lacks some. This sample yields around 110,000 clones, of which 75% to 85% are seen a single time; around 4.3% belongs to the top ten. Sequences were obtained from PBMCs. This TCR was recovered from a man aged 25 to 45 in good health and CMV-seropositive.

The CDR3 DNA sequence: TGTGCCAGCAGCTCAGCGGGGGGTGATAGCAATCAGCCCCAGCATTTT. Amino acid sequence: CASSSAGGDSNQPQHF. The chain employs TRBV7-9 and TRBJ1-5; D perhaps matches TRBD1 (5 bases). Germline CDR1 and CDR2: SEHNR and FQNEAQ (reference sequence). Trimming removed 4 bases from V and 0 bases from J, with 13 bases in between. CDR3 length: 16 residues.